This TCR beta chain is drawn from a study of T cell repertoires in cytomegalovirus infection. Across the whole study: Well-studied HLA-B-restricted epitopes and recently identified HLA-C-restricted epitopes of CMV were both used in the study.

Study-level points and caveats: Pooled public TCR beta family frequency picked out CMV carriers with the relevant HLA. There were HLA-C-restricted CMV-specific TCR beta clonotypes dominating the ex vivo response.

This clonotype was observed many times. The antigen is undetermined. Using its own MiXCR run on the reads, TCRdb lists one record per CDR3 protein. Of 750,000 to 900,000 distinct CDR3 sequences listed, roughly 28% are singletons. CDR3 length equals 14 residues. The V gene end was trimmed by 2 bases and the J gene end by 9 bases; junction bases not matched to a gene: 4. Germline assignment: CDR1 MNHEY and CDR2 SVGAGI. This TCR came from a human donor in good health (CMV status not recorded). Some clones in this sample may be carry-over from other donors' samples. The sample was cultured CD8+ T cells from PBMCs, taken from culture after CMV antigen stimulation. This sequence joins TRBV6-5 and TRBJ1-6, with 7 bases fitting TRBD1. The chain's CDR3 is CASSYDREASPLHF. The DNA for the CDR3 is TGTGCCAGCAGTTACGACAGGGAAGCTTCACCCCTCCACTTT.